The following is a T cell receptor (beta chain) sequence with its context. Its target is unknown. The data are from a study of cytomegalovirus exposure and HLA in healthy donors. Study outcomes and limitations: TCR beta chains numbering under 200 were designated cytomegalovirus-associated. Most TCR sequences were seen very rarely across donors, but some public TCRs occurred in many.

Donors consisted of healthy bone marrow donors. The germline V gene encodes CDR1 GTSNPN and CDR2 SVGIG (reference sequence). The junction had 6 bases not matched to a gene; V was cut back by 2 bases and J by 0 bases. This CDR3 is built from 15 residues. The PCR had 60 Vbeta and 13 Jbeta primers. Sequenced by immunoSEQ multiplex PCR; TCRdb stores in-frame clones only, minus some. The sample consists of 95,000 to 150,000 clones, over 75% of them appearing once. This TCR was recovered from a man aged 18 to 35 in good health and CMV-seropositive. Sequencing was done on a sample of PBMCs. This sequence joins TRBV30 and TRBJ1-2, with 7 nucleotides matching TRBD1. The CDR3 here is CAWSHRGLANYGYTF. The CDR3 coding sequence is TGTGCCTGGAGTCACAGGGGCTTAGCTAACTATGGCTACACCTTC.